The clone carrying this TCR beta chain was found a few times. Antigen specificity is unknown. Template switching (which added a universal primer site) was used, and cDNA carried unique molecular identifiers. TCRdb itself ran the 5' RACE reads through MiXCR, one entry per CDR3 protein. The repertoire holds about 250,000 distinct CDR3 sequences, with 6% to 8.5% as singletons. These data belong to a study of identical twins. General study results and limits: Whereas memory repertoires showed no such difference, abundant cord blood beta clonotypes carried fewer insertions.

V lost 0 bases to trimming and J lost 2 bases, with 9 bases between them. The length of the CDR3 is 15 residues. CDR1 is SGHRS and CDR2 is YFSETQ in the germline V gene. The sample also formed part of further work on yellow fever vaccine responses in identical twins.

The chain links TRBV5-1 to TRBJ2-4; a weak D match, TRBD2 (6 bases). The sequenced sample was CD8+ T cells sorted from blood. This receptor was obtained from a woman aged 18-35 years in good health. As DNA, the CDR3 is TGCGCCAGCAGCTTGGTGGGGGGAACCAAAAACATTCAGTACTTC. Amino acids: CASSLVGGTKNIQYF.